A single sample gave rise to the 29 T cell receptor beta chains below, sequenced in a study of cytomegalovirus exposure and HLA in healthy donors. Sequencing was performed with immunoSEQ multiplex PCR; in TCRdb, only in-frame clones are kept and a portion is missing. The sample has roughly 280,000 clones, about 86% seen once. What was sequenced was PBMCs. The receptors come from a woman between 18 and 29 years old in good health and CMV-seronegative.

The V call is TRBV2, the J call TRBJ1-2; possible D gene TRBD1, 5 bases. CDR3 length: 15 residues. Trimming pared 7 bases from V and 1 base from J, leaving 16 bases between. Per germline, CDR1 SNHLY and CDR2 FYNNEI. The CDR3 sequence is CASTIQGGVNYGYTF. CDR3 DNA: TGTGCCAGCACCATCCAGGGAGGGGTTAACTATGGCTACACCTTC.

The genes are TRBV7-6 and TRBJ2-5, with 12 nucleotides matching TRBD2. CDR1 is SGHVS and CDR2 is FNYEAQ in the germline V gene. V lost 5 bases to trimming and J lost 5 bases; unmatched junction nucleotides: 9. The CDR3 is made up of 16 amino acids. This CDR3 reads CASSLPPTSGGETQYF. In nucleotides, the CDR3 is TGTGCCAGCAGCCTACCTCCGACTAGCGGGGGTGAGACCCAGTACTTC. Using reference TRBV7-6 and TRBJ2-5 for the parts outside the CDR3, the full variable domain is GAGVSQSPRYKVTKRGQDVALRCDPISGHVSLYWYRQALGQGPEFLTYFNYEAQQDKSGLPNDRFSAERPEGSISTLTIQRTEQRDSAMYRCASSLPPTSGGETQYFGPGTRLLVL.

The V call is TRBV28, the J call TRBJ1-5; D gene uncertain. The CDR3 extends over 13 amino acids. Trimming shortened V by 5 bases and J by 2 bases, and 7 bases separated the two germline ends. Germline assignment: CDR1 MDHEN and CDR2 SYDVKM. The CDR3 nucleotides read TGTGCCAGCAGTCCTGCGGGCAATCAGCCCCAGCATTTT. Translated: CASSPAGNQPQHF.

This clone was recorded only once. The chain combines TRBV5-6 with TRBJ1-1; D might be TRBD1 (6 bases). V was trimmed by 4 bases and J by 0 bases, leaving 16 bases between them. The CDR3 runs to 16 residues. Germline assignment: CDR1 SGHDT and CDR2 YYEEEE. This CDR3 reads CASSIPSGHLNTEAFF. In DNA, the CDR3 is TGTGCCAGCAGCATCCCCTCGGGACACCTGAACACTGAAGCTTTCTTT.

The chain couples TRBV4-1 to TRBJ2-5; 8 bases are shared with TRBD1. Germline trimming cut 6 bases from V and 5 bases from J; bases unmatched to any gene: 8. Germline V gene sequence: CDR1 MGHRA, CDR2 YSYEKL. The CDR3 is made up of 14 amino acids. For the CDR3, the DNA is TGCGCCAGCAGACCGACAGGGGCTAGGGAGACCCAGTACTTC. Translation: CASRPTGARETQYF.

The gene calls are TRBV9 and TRBJ1-2; D not certain. The CDR3 has 15 amino acids. Trimming removed 0 bases from V and 3 bases from J, with 12 bases in between. CDR1 is SGDLS and CDR2 is YYNGEE in the germline V gene. CDR3 region: CASSVDPSADYGYTF. The CDR3 nucleotides are TGTGCCAGCAGCGTAGATCCCTCCGCGGACTATGGCTACACCTTC.

The rearrangement uses TRBV6-5 and TRBJ1-1; possibly TRBD1 for D (5 bases). This CDR3 comprises 15 residues. Germline V gene lookup returns CDR1 MNHEY and CDR2 SVGAGI. Trimming shortened V by 5 bases and J by 1 base, and 14 bases separated the two germline ends. The DNA for the CDR3 is TGTGCCAGCAGTCCCCCAGGGCGGAAGAACACTGAAGCTTTCTTT. Its translation: CASSPPGRKNTEAFF.

The V and J genes are TRBV29-1 and TRBJ1-1, with 8 bases identical to TRBD1. The CDR3 has 10 residues. CDR1 and CDR2 (germline): SQVTM, ANQGSEA. J was trimmed by 7 bases and V by 7 bases; bases with no gene match: 2. CDR3 loop: CSGGTGEAFF. The CDR3 DNA sequence: TGCAGCGGCGGGACAGGTGAAGCTTTCTTT.

V gene TRBV25-1 combines with J gene TRBJ2-6; D gene uncertain. Germline CDR1 is MGHDK and CDR2 is SYGVNS. Between the trimmed V and J ends, which lost 4 bases and 4 bases, there was a span of 2 bases. This CDR3 region has 12 residues. Here the CDR3 DNA reads TGTGCCAGCAGTGCGGGGGCCAACGTCCTGACTTTC. The encoded protein is CASSAGANVLTF. The complete variable domain, with remaining parts taken from reference TRBV25-1 and TRBJ2-6, reads EADIYQTPRYLVIGTGKKITLECSQTMGHDKMYWYQQDPGMELHLIHYSYGVNSTEKGDLSSESTVSRIRTEHFPLTLESARPSHTSQYLCASSAGANVLTFGAGSRLTVL.

With respect to this clone: Other DNA sequences from this sample encode an identical CDR3 as well. CDR3 DNA sequence: TGCGCCAGCAGCTTGGGGGACAGGGGGCAGCCCCAGCATTTT. This encodes CASSLGDRGQPQHF. The gene calls are TRBV5-1 and TRBJ1-5; 11 bases are shared with TRBD1. Germline assignment: CDR1 SGHRS and CDR2 YFSETQ. The CDR3 covers 14 residues. J gave up 7 bases and V 0 bases, and 0 bases lay outside the gene matches.

The chain uses TRBV7-6 and TRBJ1-5; a possible D gene is TRBD1 (6 bases). This CDR3 has 17 residues. V lost 5 bases and J lost 7, with 24 bases in between. The germline V gene has CDR1 SGHVS and CDR2 FNYEAQ. In DNA form, the CDR3 reads TGTGCCAGCAGCCGAGGGGGAGCAGGGAGTGCTCAACAGCCCCAGCATTTT. Its translation: CASSRGGAGSAQQPQHF. Combining the CDR3 with reference TRBV7-6 and TRBJ1-5 gives the whole variable domain GAGVSQSPRYKVTKRGQDVALRCDPISGHVSLYWYRQALGQGPEFLTYFNYEAQQDKSGLPNDRFSAERPEGSISTLTIQRTEQRDSAMYRCASSRGGAGSAQQPQHFGDGTRLSIL.

The chain carries TRBV7-3 and TRBJ2-7; 7 nucleotides match TRBD1. Germline CDR1 reads SGHTA; CDR2 reads FQGTGA. V lost 5 bases, J lost 5 bases, and 6 bases stayed unmatched. The CDR3 covers 13 residues. The chain's CDR3 is CASSRDRENEQYF. As DNA, the CDR3 is TGTGCCAGCAGCCGCGACAGGGAAAACGAGCAGTACTTC.

This chain uses TRBV29-1 with TRBJ2-6; D possibly corresponds to TRBD1 (5 bases). With 4 bases removed from V and 1 base from J, the gap between germline ends came to 5 bases. The germline gives CDR1 SQVTM, CDR2 ANQGSEA. This CDR3 is built from 13 residues. The CDR3 DNA is TGCAGCGTTGCAGGGTCTGGGGCCAACGTCCTGACTTTC. Its protein product is CSVAGSGANVLTF.

The J gene is TRBJ1-4, the V gene TRBV5-1; D possibly corresponds to TRBD1 (6 bases). Trimming cost V 3 bases and J 6 bases, with 12 bases left between them. Germline V gene data show CDR1 as SGHRS and CDR2 as YFSETQ. The CDR3 totals 14 residues. In nucleotides, the CDR3 is TGCGCCAGCAGCTCCGGGGGGGCGGATGAAAAACTGTTTTTT. Encoded protein: CASSSGGADEKLFF.

The chain is built from TRBV30 and TRBJ2-7; TRBD2 matches at 9 bases. V was pared by 1 base and J by 1 base, with 8 bases of the junction left unmatched. The CDR3 is 16 amino acids. Germline assignment: CDR1 GTSNPN and CDR2 SVGIG (reference sequence). The CDR3 region is CAWSGLAEGWSYEQYF. The CDR3 DNA follows: TGTGCCTGGAGTGGACTAGCGGAGGGGTGGTCCTACGAGCAGTACTTC.

This clone was seen a few times. The CDR3 DNA reads TGTGCCAGCAGCTTCGAGAATTCACCCCTCCACTTT. Translation gives CASSFENSPLHF. The V gene is TRBV7-3, the J gene TRBJ1-6; D gene uncertain. The V end was cut by 3 bases, the J end by 7 bases, with 4 bases between. CDR1 and CDR2 (germline): SGHTA, FQGTGA. The CDR3 consists of 12 residues.

This clone was detected a few times. The sample contains more than one DNA sequence encoding this CDR3. This chain uses TRBV10-1 with TRBJ1-1, with 8 bases matching TRBD1. J was trimmed by 1 base and V by 4 bases; bases with no gene match: 2. The CDR3 sequence is 14 residues long. Germline V gives CDR1 WNHNN, CDR2 SYGVQD (reference sequence). CDR3: CASSVGTGNTEAFF. For the CDR3, the DNA is TGCGCCAGCAGTGTAGGGACAGGGAACACTGAAGCTTTCTTT.

V is TRBV27 and J is TRBJ1-2; 7 nucleotides align to TRBD1. V shed 10 bases, J shed 2 bases, and the junction held 13 bases outside the gene matches. The CDR3 length is 15 residues. Germline V gene sequence: CDR1 MNHEY, CDR2 SMNVEV (reference sequence). As DNA, the CDR3 is TGTGCCAACCATCCTTCGGGCAGGGGGAACTATGGCTACACCTTC. Translating gives CANHPSGRGNYGYTF.

As DNA, the CDR3 is TGTGCCAGCAGCCCGACACCAAAAGAGACCCAGTACTTC. Amino acid sequence: CASSPTPKETQYF. The V gene is TRBV7-3, the J gene TRBJ2-5; D call uncertain. The CDR3 contains 13 residues. V lost 5 bases to trimming and J lost 3 bases, with 10 bases between them. CDR1 SGHTA and CDR2 FQGTGA come from the germline V gene.

The chain links TRBV7-6 to TRBJ2-5; no firm D call. CDR1 and CDR2 (germline): SGHVS, FNYEAQ. Between the trimmed V and J ends, which lost 3 bases and 4 bases, there was a span of 15 bases. The CDR3 is made up of 15 amino acids. CDR3 DNA: TGTGCCAGCAGCTTGGATAATACTATAGGAGAGACCCAGTACTTC. Its protein product is CASSLDNTIGETQYF.

The V and J genes are TRBV27 and TRBJ1-2; D remains unclear. The CDR3 contains 14 residues. In germline, CDR1 is MNHEY, CDR2 SMNVEV (reference sequence). Trimming removed 3 bases from V and 6 bases from J, with 14 bases in between. The CDR3 region is CASSFLTRRDGYTF. CDR3 in DNA: TGTGCCAGCAGTTTCCTCACCCGGAGGGATGGCTACACCTTC.

The rearrangement joins TRBV29-1 to TRBJ2-2; D perhaps matches TRBD2 (6 bases). Germline values: CDR1 SQVTM, CDR2 ANQGSEA. Trimming took 7 bases from V and 0 from J, leaving 6 bases between them. This CDR3 contains 12 residues. The CDR3 DNA reads TGCAGCGCGGGAGCGAACACCGGGGAGCTGTTTTTT. Translating gives CSAGANTGELFF.

The chain couples TRBV7-8 to TRBJ1-2; D not certain. V was clipped by 5 bases and J by 4 bases, with 14 bases between them. Germline CDR1 reads SGHVS; CDR2 reads FQNEAQ. The length of the CDR3 is 14 residues. The DNA for the CDR3 is TGTGCCAGCAGCCCCCCCTCACAGACCTATGGCTACACCTTC. Encoded protein: CASSPPSQTYGYTF. Full variable domain (outside the CDR3, taken from reference TRBV7-8 and TRBJ1-2): GAGVSQSPRYKVAKRGQDVALRCDPISGHVSLFWYQQALGQGPEFLTYFQNEAQLDKSGLPSDRFFAERPEGSVSTLKIQRTQQEDSAVYLCASSPPSQTYGYTFGSGTRLTVV.

This chain joins TRBV11-2 and TRBJ2-5, with 7 bases identical to TRBD2. This CDR3 region has 15 residues. Per the germline V gene, CDR1 is SGHAT and CDR2 is FQNNGV. Trimming took 5 bases from V and 3 from J; bases not matched to a gene: 9. The CDR3 protein is CASSLAPSGKETQYF. CDR3 in DNA: TGTGCCAGCAGCCTTGCCCCTAGCGGAAAAGAGACCCAGTACTTC.

This clone was counted a few times. The chain recombines TRBV11-2 with TRBJ2-7, with a possible D match to TRBD2 (5 bases). The V end was cut by 4 bases, the J end by 1 base, with 11 bases between. The CDR3 extends over 14 amino acids. Germline V CDR1 and CDR2: SGHAT, FQNNGV. CDR3 in DNA: TGTGCCAGCAGCTGGACTGGTTCATCCTACGAGCAGTACTTC. It codes for CASSWTGSSYEQYF.

The V gene is TRBV5-1, the J gene TRBJ2-3; possible D gene TRBD2, 6 bases. There are 17 residues in the CDR3. The ends were cut back, 4 bases at V and 0 bases at J, with 18 bases in the middle. CDR1 SGHRS and CDR2 YFSETQ come from the germline V gene. The DNA for the CDR3 is TGCGCCAGCAGCGGAGCGTTTAGCGGCTCTAGCACAGATACGCAGTATTTT. Translating it yields CASSGAFSGSSTDTQYF.

The rearrangement links TRBV9 to TRBJ1-4; D is possibly TRBD1 (6 bases). CDR1 and CDR2 from the germline V gene are SGDLS and YYNGEE. This CDR3 is 15 amino acids long. V was trimmed by 3 bases and J by 4 bases, leaving 13 bases between them. The CDR3: CASSGPTGYNEKLFF. The CDR3 nucleotides are TGTGCCAGCAGCGGACCTACAGGGTATAATGAAAAACTGTTTTTT.

This chain connects TRBV10-1 to TRBJ2-3; TRBD2 is a possible D gene (6 bases). With 2 bases removed from V and 5 bases from J, the gap between germline ends came to 11 bases. This CDR3 is built from 14 residues. Germline lookup yields CDR1 WNHNN and CDR2 SYGVQD (reference sequence). CDR3 in amino acids: CASSELRGRDTQYF. The CDR3 bases are TGCGCCAGCAGTGAGCTGCGGGGTCGAGATACGCAGTATTTT.

CDR3 nucleotide sequence: TGTGCCAGCAGCTTTACGACTAGCCGGGGTACTTACGAGCAGTACTTC. Translated, it gives CASSFTTSRGTYEQYF. The chain uses TRBV7-2 and TRBJ2-7, with 7 bases matching TRBD2. Per the germline V gene, CDR1 is SGHTA and CDR2 is FQGNSA. The CDR3 loop spans 16 amino acids. Trimming cost V 3 bases and J 4 bases; bases outside gene matches: 12.